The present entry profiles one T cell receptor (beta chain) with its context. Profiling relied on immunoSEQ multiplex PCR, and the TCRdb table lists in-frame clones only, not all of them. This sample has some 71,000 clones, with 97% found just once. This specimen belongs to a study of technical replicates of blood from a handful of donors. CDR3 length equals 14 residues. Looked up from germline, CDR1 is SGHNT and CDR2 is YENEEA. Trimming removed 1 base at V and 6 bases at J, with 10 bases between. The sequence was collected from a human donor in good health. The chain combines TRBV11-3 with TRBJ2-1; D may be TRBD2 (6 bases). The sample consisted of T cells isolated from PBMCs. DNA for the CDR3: TGTGCCAGCAGCTTAGCCGGGAGAGGCAATGAGCAGTTCTTC. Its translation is CASSLAGRGNEQFF.